A selection of T cell receptor beta chains follows, all from one sample in a study of blood T cell repertoires in COVID-19. Here immunoSEQ multiplex PCR was the method, and the copy in TCRdb shows in-frame clones only, minus some. The sample carries about 59,000 clones, over 70% recorded once. The sequencing sample was made of peripheral blood. The receptors were sampled from a woman in her 70s with acute or convalescent COVID-19. Both conserved end residues are part of each CDR3. D genes are given only for firm matches. The size field is filled for only some rows; it gives once, few, many or a size class.

size: NA; D: TRBD1; J: TRBJ2-4; V: TRBV30; DNA: TGTGCCTGGAGTCCAAAGGGACAGCTACCCCTAGCCAAAAACATTCAGTACTTC; CDR3: CAWSPKGQLPLAKNIQYF
size: NA; D: TRBD2; J: TRBJ2-2; V: TRBV2; DNA: TGTGCCAGCAGACTTCTAGCGGGGGGTTTGATCGGGGAGCTGTTTTTT; CDR3: CASRLLAGGLIGELFF
size: NA; D: NA; J: TRBJ1-3; V: TRBV6-5; DNA: TGTGCCAGCAGTTACTCTACATCGACTGGAAACACCATATATTTT; CDR3: CASSYSTSTGNTIYF
size: NA; D: TRBD1; J: TRBJ2-4; V: TRBV9; DNA: TGTGCCAGCAGCCCAGGGGGCTTAATAGCCAAAAACATTCAGTACTTC; CDR3: CASSPGGLIAKNIQYF
size: NA; D: TRBD2; J: TRBJ2-1; V: TRBV15; DNA: TGTGCCACCAGCAAGACTAGCGTCTCCTACAATGAGCAGTTCTTC; CDR3: CATSKTSVSYNEQFF
size: NA; D: NA; J: TRBJ1-5; V: TRBV7-3; DNA: TGTGCCAGCAGCTTAACAGCGGAGGACGGCCAGCCCCAGCATTTT; CDR3: CASSLTAEDGQPQHF
size: once; D: TRBD2; J: TRBJ2-3; V: TRBV5-4; DNA: TGTGCCAGCAGCAGCGGGGACCCGAACACAGATACGCAGTATTTT; CDR3: CASSSGDPNTDTQYF
size: NA; D: NA; J: TRBJ2-2; V: TRBV9; DNA: TGTGCCAGCAGCGTAGCCGTCCACGGGGTCGGGGAGCTGTTTTTT; CDR3: CASSVAVHGVGELFF
size: NA; D: TRBD1; J: TRBJ1-1; V: TRBV7-3; DNA: TGTGCCAGCAGCTTATGGGACAGGGGGATGAGCACTGAAGCTTTCTTT; CDR3: CASSLWDRGMSTEAFF
size: NA; D: NA; J: TRBJ2-5; V: TRBV18; DNA: TGTGCCAGCTCACCGCCCCGAGCCGGGGTTGAGACCCAGTACTTC; CDR3: CASSPPRAGVETQYF
size: NA; D: NA; J: TRBJ1-2; V: TRBV6-5; DNA: TGTGCCAGCACCGGACAGATTTCTAACTATGGCTACACCTTC; CDR3: CASTGQISNYGYTF
size: NA; D: TRBD1; J: TRBJ1-1; V: TRBV7-3; DNA: TGTGCCAGCAGCTTAACGGCAGGGGGATTCACTGAAGCTTTCTTT; CDR3: CASSLTAGGFTEAFF
size: NA; D: NA; J: TRBJ1-6; V: TRBV2; DNA: TGTGCCAGCAAGAGGTGGAATTCACCCCTCCACTTT; CDR3: CASKRWNSPLHF
size: NA; D: NA; J: TRBJ2-2; V: TRBV9; DNA: TGTGCCAGCAGCGTAGCCCCTCAGGGTTCCGGGGAGCTGTTTTTT; CDR3: CASSVAPQGSGELFF
size: NA; D: NA; J: TRBJ2-1; V: TRBV5-4; DNA: TGTGCCAGCAGCGACACAGGGCCTGGACTCAATGAGCAGTTCTTC; CDR3: CASSDTGPGLNEQFF
size: NA; D: TRBD1; J: TRBJ1-5; V: TRBV20-1; DNA: TGCAGTGCTAGTAGGGACAGCGGGTCGGAGCCCCAGCATTTT; CDR3: CSASRDSGSEPQHF
size: NA; D: NA; J: TRBJ2-7; V: TRBV4-1; DNA: TGCGCCAGCAGCCAAGATTCGGACAGCGGTCGGGAGCAGTACTTC; CDR3: CASSQDSDSGREQYF
size: NA; D: NA; J: TRBJ2-3; V: TRBV10-2; DNA: TGCGCCAGCAGTGAGGGGAGGTCTGGGAGCACAGATACGCAGTATTTT; CDR3: CASSEGRSGSTDTQYF
size: NA; D: NA; J: TRBJ2-7; V: TRBV9; DNA: TGTGCCAGCAGCGTAGCTGGCCAGGGGTTTGGAGAGCAGTACTTC; CDR3: CASSVAGQGFGEQYF
size: NA; D: NA; J: TRBJ2-5; V: TRBV25-1; DNA: TGTGCCAGCAGTGGGACAGTTTACCAAGAGACCCAGTACTTC; CDR3: CASSGTVYQETQYF
size: NA; D: NA; J: TRBJ1-4; V: TRBV10-3; DNA: TGTGCCATCAGCGGGACAACAACTAATGAAAAACTGTTTTTT; CDR3: CAISGTTTNEKLFF
size: few; D: TRBD2; J: TRBJ2-1; V: TRBV23-1; DNA: TGCGCCACCCGTCTCGGGGGGGCGTCCTACAATGAGCAGTTCTTC; CDR3: CATRLGGASYNEQFF
size: NA; D: TRBD1; J: TRBJ1-2; V: TRBV9; DNA: TGTGCCAGCAGCCCAACCCTTACGGGACAGGGGGCAGGTGGCTACACCTTC; CDR3: CASSPTLTGQGAGGYTF
size: once; D: NA; J: TRBJ2-3; V: TRBV18; DNA: TGTGCCAGCTCACCCGATGGACAGAATTTAGGCACAGATACGCAGTATTTT; CDR3: CASSPDGQNLGTDTQYF
size: NA; D: NA; J: TRBJ2-3; V: TRBV5-1; DNA: TGCGCCAGCAGCTTGGAACAGCCCCAGCTCACAGATACGCAGTATTTT; CDR3: CASSLEQPQLTDTQYF
size: NA; D: TRBD2; J: TRBJ2-3; V: TRBV4-1; DNA: TGCGCCAGCAGCCAAGATCGCGGGGGGGCAGATACGCAGTATTTT; CDR3: CASSQDRGGADTQYF
size: NA; D: TRBD1; J: TRBJ1-1; V: TRBV19; DNA: TGTGCCACGCACTCTTACAGGGGGGGGACTGAAGCTTTCTTT; CDR3: CATHSYRGGTEAFF
size: NA; D: NA; J: TRBJ2-1; V: TRBV10-1; DNA: TGCGCCAGCAGTGAGTCCCTAGCGGAGCAGTTCTTC; CDR3: CASSESLAEQFF
size: NA; D: TRBD1; J: TRBJ2-5; V: TRBV2; DNA: TGTGCCAGCAGTGTGAACAGGGGATCGCAAGAGACCCAGTACTTC; CDR3: CASSVNRGSQETQYF
size: NA; D: NA; J: TRBJ1-5; V: TRBV7-3; DNA: TGTGCCAGCAGCGCCAACACGGGTCAGCCCCAGCATTTT; CDR3: CASSANTGQPQHF
size: NA; D: TRBD2; J: TRBJ2-1; V: TRBV7-6; DNA: TGTGCCAGCAGCCTCATAGCGGGGGGGCGGAATGAGCAGTTCTTC; CDR3: CASSLIAGGRNEQFF
size: medium-sized; D: NA; J: TRBJ2-2; V: TRBV5-1; DNA: TGCGCCAGCAGATCAATCGGGAACACCGGGGAGCTGTTTTTT; CDR3: CASRSIGNTGELFF
size: NA; D: NA; J: TRBJ2-5; V: TRBV5-5; DNA: TGTGCCAGCAGCTTAAGCAGCTACCTTATCAGGGGGACCCAGTACTTC; CDR3: CASSLSSYLIRGTQYF
size: few; D: TRBD1; J: TRBJ1-2; V: TRBV4-1; DNA: TGCGCCAGCAGCCAGGTGAACAGGGGGAATGGCTACACCTTC; CDR3: CASSQVNRGNGYTF
size: NA; D: NA; J: TRBJ2-7; V: TRBV30; DNA: TGTGCCTGGAGTTACCCTTGGGGGGACTCCTACGAGCAGTACTTC; CDR3: CAWSYPWGDSYEQYF
size: NA; D: NA; J: TRBJ1-2; V: TRBV7-6; DNA: TGTGCCAGCAGCCCTACCCGCGGGGGAAGATATGGCTACACCTTC; CDR3: CASSPTRGGRYGYTF
size: NA; D: TRBD1; J: TRBJ1-1; V: TRBV19; DNA: TGTGCCAGTAGTATGGGCCCGGGACAGGCGATGAACACTGAAGCTTTCTTT; CDR3: CASSMGPGQAMNTEAFF
size: NA; D: NA; J: TRBJ1-1; V: TRBV9; DNA: TGTGCCAGCAGCCTAAGCGGGGGAGTGAACACTGAAGCTTTCTTT; CDR3: CASSLSGGVNTEAFF
size: NA; D: NA; J: TRBJ1-6; V: TRBV7-9; DNA: TGTGCCAGCAGTTTTAAGGAGGAGTCACCCCTCCACTTT; CDR3: CASSFKEESPLHF
size: NA; D: NA; J: TRBJ1-1; V: TRBV6-2/TRBV6-3; DNA: TGTGCCAGCAGTTCGGTGGTCGGGTCTGATGAAGCTTTCTTT; CDR3: CASSSVVGSDEAFF
size: NA; D: TRBD1; J: TRBJ1-1; V: TRBV10-3; DNA: TGTGCCCACAGCGGACAGGGGAACACTGAAGCTTTCTTT; CDR3: CAHSGQGNTEAFF
size: NA; D: NA; J: TRBJ1-1; V: TRBV27; DNA: TGTGCCAGCACCCAGACAGGACACTACACTGAAGCTTTCTTT; CDR3: CASTQTGHYTEAFF
size: NA; D: TRBD2; J: TRBJ2-7; V: TRBV15; DNA: TGTGCCACCACCCCAGGGGTAGGCGGGGGGGCCCGCGAGCAGTACTTC; CDR3: CATTPGVGGGAREQYF
size: NA; D: NA; J: TRBJ2-1; V: TRBV12-3/TRBV12-4; DNA: TGTGCCAGCAGTTTCGATGGAGGGCGTGAGCAGTTCTTC; CDR3: CASSFDGGREQFF
size: NA; D: NA; J: TRBJ1-6; V: TRBV7-3; DNA: TGTGCCAGCAGCCGCGAAGGGGGTTCACCCCTCCACTTT; CDR3: CASSREGGSPLHF
size: NA; D: NA; J: TRBJ1-1; V: TRBV3-1/TRBV3-2; DNA: TGTGCCAGCAGCCAAGCCCTCCGGGCTTTCTTT; CDR3: CASSQALRAFF
size: NA; D: NA; J: TRBJ1-6; V: TRBV19; DNA: TGTGCCAGTGCTTACAAGTCCTATAATTCACCCCTCCACTTT; CDR3: CASAYKSYNSPLHF